This T cell receptor beta chain appears in the sequencing data of a study of lymphopenia after photon versus proton radiotherapy. Study-wide results and caveats: Proton therapy kept repertoires fairly stable, unlike photons, which gained effector/memory cells. Larger post-nadir TCR diversity loss correlated inversely with survival in deceased patients. Post-nadir diversity loss with photons came from oligoclonal expansion, particularly CD8+ Temra cells. Authors raise, but do not show, better survival with proton therapy.

Details on this clone: Its antigen is not known.

Germline CDR1 reads MDHEN; CDR2 reads SYDVKM. Trimming removed 5 bases from V and 9 bases from J, with 13 bases in between. The CDR3 spans 12 residues. Only in-frame clones appear in the TCRdb table, and some are missing; sequencing was by immunoSEQ multiplex PCR. Of 2,500 to 3,000 clones in the sample, approximately 94% are singletons; the top ten hold around 1.8%. Sequencing was performed on peripheral blood, taken from a patient treated with photon-based radiotherapy. V is TRBV28 and J is TRBJ1-1; D uncertain. This receptor was obtained from a woman between 65 and 79 years old with pancreatic cancer. CDR3 nucleotides: TGTGCCAGCAGTACCCGACGGCTGAAAGCTTTCTTT. It translates to CASSTRRLKAFF.